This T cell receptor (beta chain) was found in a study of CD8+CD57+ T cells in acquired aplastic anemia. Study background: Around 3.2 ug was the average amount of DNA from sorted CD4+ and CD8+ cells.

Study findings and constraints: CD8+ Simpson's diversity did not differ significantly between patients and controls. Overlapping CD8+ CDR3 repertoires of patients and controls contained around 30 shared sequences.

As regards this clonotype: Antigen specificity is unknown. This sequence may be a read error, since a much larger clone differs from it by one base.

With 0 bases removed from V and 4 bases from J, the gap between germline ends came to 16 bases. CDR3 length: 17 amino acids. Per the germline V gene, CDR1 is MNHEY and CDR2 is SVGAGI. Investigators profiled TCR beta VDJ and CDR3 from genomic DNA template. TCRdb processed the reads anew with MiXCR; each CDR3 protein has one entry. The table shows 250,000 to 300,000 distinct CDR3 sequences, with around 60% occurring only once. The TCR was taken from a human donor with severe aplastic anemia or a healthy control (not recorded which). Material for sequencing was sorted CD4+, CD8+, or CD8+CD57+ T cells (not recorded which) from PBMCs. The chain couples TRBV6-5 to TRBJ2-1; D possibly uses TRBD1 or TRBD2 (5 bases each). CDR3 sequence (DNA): TGTGCCAGCAGTTACTCACCGCTAGTGGGGGTATACAATGAGCAGTTCTTC. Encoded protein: CASSYSPLVGVYNEQFF.